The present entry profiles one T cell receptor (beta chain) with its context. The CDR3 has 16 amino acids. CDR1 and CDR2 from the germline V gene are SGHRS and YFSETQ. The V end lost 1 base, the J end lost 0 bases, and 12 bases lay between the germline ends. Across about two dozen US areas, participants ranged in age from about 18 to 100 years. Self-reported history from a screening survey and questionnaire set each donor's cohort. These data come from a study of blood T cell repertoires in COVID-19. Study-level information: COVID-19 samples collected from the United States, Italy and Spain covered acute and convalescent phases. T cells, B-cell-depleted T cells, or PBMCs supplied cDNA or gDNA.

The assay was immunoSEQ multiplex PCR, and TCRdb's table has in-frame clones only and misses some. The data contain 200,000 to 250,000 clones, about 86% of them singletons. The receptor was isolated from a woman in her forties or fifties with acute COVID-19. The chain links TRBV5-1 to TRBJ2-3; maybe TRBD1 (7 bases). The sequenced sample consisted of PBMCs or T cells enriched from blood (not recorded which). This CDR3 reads CASSLQGGPSTDTQYF. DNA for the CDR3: TGCGCCAGCAGCTTGCAGGGGGGCCCTAGCACAGATACGCAGTATTTT. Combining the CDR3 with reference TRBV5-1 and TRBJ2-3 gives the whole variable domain KAGVTQTPRYLIKTRGQQVTLSCSPISGHRSVSWYQQTPGQGLQFLFEYFSETQRNKGNFPGRFSGRQFSNSRSEMNVSTLELGDSALYLCASSLQGGPSTDTQYFGPGTRLTVL.